A selection of T cell receptor beta chains follows, all from one sample in a study of blood T cell repertoires in COVID-19. TCRdb keeps only in-frame clones here, not all; method: immunoSEQ multiplex PCR. Altogether tens of thousands of clones are present, roughly 87% being singletons, with the ten largest covering about 12%. The specimen was peripheral blood. The receptors stem from a man at least 80 years old with acute or convalescent COVID-19. Both conserved end residues are part of each CDR3. D genes are given only for firm matches. The size field is filled for only some rows; it gives once, few, many or a size class.

V	D	size	J	CDR3	DNA
TRBV27	TRBD1	.	TRBJ2-3	CASKWDSLSTDTQYF	TGTGCCAGCAAATGGGACAGCCTTAGCACAGATACGCAGTATTTT
TRBV7-8	.	once	TRBJ1-1	CASSPNRATEAFF	TGTGCCAGCAGCCCGAACAGGGCCACTGAAGCTTTCTTT
TRBV19	.	.	TRBJ2-7	CASRPGGAYEQYF	TGTGCCAGTAGACCCGGGGGAGCCTACGAGCAGTACTTC
TRBV3-1/TRBV3-2	.	.	TRBJ1-5	CASSPGLASNQPQHF	TGTGCCAGCAGCCCAGGGTTGGCCAGCAATCAGCCCCAGCATTTT
TRBV5-4	TRBD1	.	TRBJ2-1	CASSHPGQGVRQFF	TGTGCCAGCAGCCACCCGGGACAGGGGGTTCGGCAGTTCTTC
TRBV2	TRBD1	.	TRBJ2-5	CASRTGGPQETQYF	TGTGCCAGCAGGACAGGGGGGCCCCAAGAGACCCAGTACTTC
TRBV7-9	.	once	TRBJ1-1	CASSPSRQKFFEAFF	TGTGCCAGCAGCCCTTCTAGACAGAAGTTTTTTGAAGCTTTCTTT
TRBV7-9	.	.	TRBJ1-3	CASSLAGLGGNTIYF	TGTGCCAGCAGCTTAGCCGGCCTCGGGGGAAACACCATATATTTT
TRBV5-1	TRBD2	.	TRBJ2-1	CASRESAAGGPGEQFF	TGCGCCAGCCGAGAGAGCGCAGCGGGGGGGCCTGGAGAGCAGTTCTTC
TRBV4-2	.	.	TRBJ1-2	CASSQEGQGLYGYTF	TGTGCCAGCAGCCAAGAGGGGCAGGGCCTCTATGGCTACACCTTC
TRBV9	.	.	TRBJ2-1	CASSVDRTNNEQFF	TGTGCCAGCAGCGTAGATCGGACTAACAATGAGCAGTTCTTC
TRBV3-1/TRBV3-2	TRBD1	.	TRBJ1-2	CASSQNRGRGQDGYTF	TGTGCCAGCAGCCAAAACAGGGGCAGGGGGCAGGATGGCTACACCTTC
TRBV7-9	TRBD1	.	TRBJ2-5	CASSRVQGAAETQYF	TGTGCCAGCAGCCGAGTTCAGGGGGCTGCAGAGACCCAGTACTTC
TRBV5-1	TRBD1	.	TRBJ2-7	CASRGQPSSYEQYF	TGCGCCAGTAGGGGACAGCCAAGCTCCTACGAGCAGTACTTC
TRBV7-9	TRBD2	.	TRBJ2-7	CASSFPLSERGGLYEQYF	TGTGCCAGCAGCTTCCCCCTAAGTGAGCGGGGGGGCCTCTACGAGCAGTACTTC
TRBV29-1	.	.	TRBJ1-1	CSALSAGEAFF	TGCAGCGCTCTCTCGGCAGGTGAAGCTTTCTTT
TRBV6-5	TRBD1	.	TRBJ2-1	CASSYNWGTGVLLQFF	TGTGCCAGCAGTTACAACTGGGGGACAGGGGTTTTGCTACAGTTCTTC
TRBV5-5	TRBD2	.	TRBJ2-3	CASSLPLAGNTDTQYF	TGTGCCAGCAGCTTACCACTAGCGGGAAACACAGATACGCAGTATTTT
TRBV24-1	TRBD1	.	TRBJ2-1	CATSEQDRAQFF	TGTGCCACCAGTGAGCAAGACAGGGCGCAGTTCTTC
TRBV9	TRBD1	.	TRBJ1-2	CASSSRQGSFYGYTF	TGTGCCAGCAGCTCACGACAGGGAAGCTTCTATGGCTACACCTTC
TRBV6-6	.	.	TRBJ1-5	CASRVENQPQHF	TGTGCCAGCAGGGTGGAGAATCAGCCCCAGCATTTT
TRBV11-2	TRBD2	once	TRBJ2-3	CASSLGTSGGAADTQYF	TGTGCCAGCAGCTTAGGAACTAGCGGGGGGGCCGCAGATACGCAGTATTTT
TRBV5-6	.	.	TRBJ2-1	CASSPRATTYNEQFF	TGTGCCAGCAGCCCTAGAGCCACAACCTACAATGAGCAGTTCTTC
TRBV27	.	.	TRBJ2-7	CASRRGGQSSYEQYF	TGTGCCAGCAGACGGGGGGGACAGAGCTCCTACGAGCAGTACTTC